This is a list of T cell receptor beta chains from one sample in a study of blood T cell repertoires in COVID-19. The assay was immunoSEQ multiplex PCR, and TCRdb's table has in-frame clones only and misses some. The sample lists under 250,000 clones, roughly 85% occurring once. Sequences were obtained from PBMCs or T cells enriched from blood (not recorded which). These receptors all come from a woman in her 50s with acute COVID-19. The conserved cysteine and the conserved F or W are not part of the CDR3 here. The order of the fields is V gene, clone size, J gene, CDR3 protein. Clone sizes are given selectively: once, few, many, or a class where the clone is expanded.

V: TRBV11-3
size: NA
J: TRBJ2-1
CDR3: ASSRTSGGQNEQF

V: TRBV30
size: NA
J: TRBJ1-5
CDR3: AWSAGTQGYGNQPQH

V: TRBV19
size: NA
J: TRBJ2-7
CDR3: ASSVTGTYEQY

V: TRBV6-2/TRBV6-3
size: NA
J: TRBJ1-1
CDR3: ASSWGLPEAF

V: TRBV23-1
size: once
J: TRBJ1-2
CDR3: ASSHTWTEGRDGYT

V: TRBV3-1/TRBV3-2
size: NA
J: TRBJ2-1
CDR3: ASSQLGLGRYNEQF

V: TRBV29-1
size: NA
J: TRBJ1-4
CDR3: SVGTGGSYEKLF

V: TRBV6-5
size: NA
J: TRBJ2-5
CDR3: ASGGAGGPEETQY

V: TRBV6-5
size: once
J: TRBJ1-1
CDR3: ASSYRRQAEAF

V: TRBV19
size: NA
J: TRBJ1-1
CDR3: ASSIQGSTEAF